This T cell receptor beta chain emerged from a study of glioma-infiltrating T cells after dendritic cell vaccination. The time point here: after dendritic cell vaccination, including at tumor progression/relapse. No glioblastoma patient carried an isocitrate dehydrogenase mutation. Broader study findings: The cohort had few patients with full blood and tumor sets.

Amplification used 60 V beta primers and 13 J beta primers. Profiled with immunoSEQ multiplex PCR; TCRdb holds only in-frame clones, not every one. The sample includes about 65,000 clones, 86% of them seen just once. CDR1 and CDR2 from the germline V gene are SGHAT and FQNNGV. The CDR3 covers 14 residues. V was clipped by 0 bases and J by 0 bases, with 6 bases between them. With respect to this clone: Its antigen remains unknown.

This TCR came from a human donor with glioblastoma. This material consisted of blood, taken after dendritic cell vaccination. This rearrangement joins TRBV11-2 to TRBJ2-7; D remains unclear. The CDR3 DNA follows: TGTGCCAGCAGCTTAGAACAGTTCTCCTACGAGCAGTACTTC. Translating it yields CASSLEQFSYEQYF.